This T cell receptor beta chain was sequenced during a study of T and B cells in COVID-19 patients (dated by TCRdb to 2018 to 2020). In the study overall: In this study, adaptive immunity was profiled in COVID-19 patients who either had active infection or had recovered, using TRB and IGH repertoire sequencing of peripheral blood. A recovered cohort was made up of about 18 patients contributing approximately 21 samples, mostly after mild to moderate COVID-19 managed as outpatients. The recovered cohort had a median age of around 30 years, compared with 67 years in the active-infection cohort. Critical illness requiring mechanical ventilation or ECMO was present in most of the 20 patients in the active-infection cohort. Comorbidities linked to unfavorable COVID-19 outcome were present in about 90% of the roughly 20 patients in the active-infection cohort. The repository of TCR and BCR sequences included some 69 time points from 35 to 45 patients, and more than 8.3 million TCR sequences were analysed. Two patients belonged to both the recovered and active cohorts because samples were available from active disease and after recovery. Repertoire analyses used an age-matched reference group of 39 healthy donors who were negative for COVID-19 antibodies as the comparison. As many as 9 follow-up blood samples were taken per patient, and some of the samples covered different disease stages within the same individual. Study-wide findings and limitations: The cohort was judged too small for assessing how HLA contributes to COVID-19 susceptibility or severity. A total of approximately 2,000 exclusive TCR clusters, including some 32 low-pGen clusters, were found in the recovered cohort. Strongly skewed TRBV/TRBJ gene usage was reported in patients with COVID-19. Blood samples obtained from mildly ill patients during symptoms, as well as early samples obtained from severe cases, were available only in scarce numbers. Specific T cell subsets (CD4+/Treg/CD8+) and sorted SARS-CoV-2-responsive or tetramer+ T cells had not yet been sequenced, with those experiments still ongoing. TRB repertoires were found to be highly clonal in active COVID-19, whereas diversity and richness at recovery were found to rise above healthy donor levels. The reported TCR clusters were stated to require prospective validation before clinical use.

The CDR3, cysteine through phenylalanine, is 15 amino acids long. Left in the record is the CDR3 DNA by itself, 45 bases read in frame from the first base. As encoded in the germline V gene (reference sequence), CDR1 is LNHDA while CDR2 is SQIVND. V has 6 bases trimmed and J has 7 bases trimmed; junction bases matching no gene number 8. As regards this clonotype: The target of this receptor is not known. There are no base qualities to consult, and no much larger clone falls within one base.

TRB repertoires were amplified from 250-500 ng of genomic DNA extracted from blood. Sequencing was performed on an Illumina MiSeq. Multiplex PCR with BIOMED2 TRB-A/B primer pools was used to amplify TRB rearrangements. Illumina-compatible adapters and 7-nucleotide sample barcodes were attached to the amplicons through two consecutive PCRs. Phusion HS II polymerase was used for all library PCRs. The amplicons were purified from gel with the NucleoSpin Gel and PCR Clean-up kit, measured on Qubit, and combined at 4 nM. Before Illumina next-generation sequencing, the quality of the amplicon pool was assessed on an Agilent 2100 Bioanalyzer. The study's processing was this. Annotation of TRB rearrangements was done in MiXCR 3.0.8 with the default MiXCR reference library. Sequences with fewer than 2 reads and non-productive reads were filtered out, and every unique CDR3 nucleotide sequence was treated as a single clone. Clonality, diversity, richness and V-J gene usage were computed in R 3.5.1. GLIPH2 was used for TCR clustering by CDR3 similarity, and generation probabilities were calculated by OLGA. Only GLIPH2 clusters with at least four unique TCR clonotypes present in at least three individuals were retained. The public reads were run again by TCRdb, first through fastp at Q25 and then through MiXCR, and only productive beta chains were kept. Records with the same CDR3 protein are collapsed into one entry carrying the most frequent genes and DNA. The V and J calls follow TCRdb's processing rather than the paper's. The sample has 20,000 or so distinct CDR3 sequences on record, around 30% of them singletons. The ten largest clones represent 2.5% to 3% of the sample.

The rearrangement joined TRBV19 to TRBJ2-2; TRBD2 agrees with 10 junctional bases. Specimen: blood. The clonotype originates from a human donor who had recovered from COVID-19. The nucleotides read TGTGCCAGTAGAGGGCTAGCGGGAGAGGTCGGGGAGCTGTTTTTT. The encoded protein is CASRGLAGEVGELFF.